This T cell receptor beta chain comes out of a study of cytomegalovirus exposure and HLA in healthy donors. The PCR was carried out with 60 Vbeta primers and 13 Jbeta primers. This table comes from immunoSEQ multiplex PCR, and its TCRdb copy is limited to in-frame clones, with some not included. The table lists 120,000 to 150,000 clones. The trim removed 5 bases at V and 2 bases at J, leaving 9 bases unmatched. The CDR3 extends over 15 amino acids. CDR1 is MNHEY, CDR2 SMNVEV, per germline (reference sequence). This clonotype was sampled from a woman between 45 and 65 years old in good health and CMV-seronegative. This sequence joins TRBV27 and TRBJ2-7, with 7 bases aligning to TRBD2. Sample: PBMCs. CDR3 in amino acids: CASSPGGRGPYEQYF. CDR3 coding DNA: TGTGCCAGCAGTCCCGGGGGGAGGGGTCCCTACGAGCAGTACTTC.